The entry that follows covers one T cell receptor (beta chain) sequence. All patients picked for sequencing had shown, by flow cytometry, an expansion of CD8+CD57+ cells. Genomic DNA provided the template from which TCR beta VDJ and CDR3 profiles were obtained. TCRdb reprocessed the reads via MiXCR and lists one record per CDR3 protein. The profile shows nearly 60,000 distinct CDR3 sequences, around 50% of them singletons. This sample is part of a study of CD8+CD57+ T cells in acquired aplastic anemia. J lost 4 bases, V lost 3 bases, and 5 bases had no gene match. Germline CDR1 and CDR2: LNHDA and SQIVND (reference sequence). The length of the CDR3 is 14 residues.

V is TRBV19 and J is TRBJ1-2, with 7 nucleotides matching TRBD1. This TCR was sampled from a human donor with aplastic anemia. Sequenced: sorted CD4+, CD8+, or CD8+CD57+ T cells (not recorded which) from PBMCs. As DNA, the CDR3 is TGTGCCAGTAGTATGTGGGACAGTAGCTATGGCTACACCTTC. This translates into CASSMWDSSYGYTF.